Each of the 30 T cell receptor beta chains below was sequenced from the same sample in a study of cytomegalovirus exposure and HLA in healthy donors. The PCR employed 60 Vbeta primers together with 13 Jbeta primers. Here immunoSEQ multiplex PCR was the method, and the copy in TCRdb shows in-frame clones only, minus some. The profile covers about 190,000 clones, with over 70% appearing a single time and 1% to 1.5% taken by the ten largest. Sequencing input: PBMCs. All receptors come from a man younger than 40 in good health and CMV-seronegative.

The chain has TRBV4-1 and TRBJ2-3; the D gene is possibly TRBD2 (6 bases). The CDR3 runs 16 residues. The germline V gene has CDR1 MGHRA and CDR2 YSYEKL. V was shortened by 0 bases and J by 5 bases, with 15 bases between the two germline ends. CDR3 DNA sequence: TGCGCCAGCAGCCAAGATGCGGGGCTGATGGGAGATACGCAGTATTTT. It translates to CASSQDAGLMGDTQYF.

CDR3 amino acids: CASSPGTGPNEQFF. The DNA of the CDR3 is TGTGCCAGCTCACCTGGGACAGGGCCAAATGAGCAGTTCTTC. The chain joins TRBV18 to TRBJ2-1; 9 nucleotides line up with TRBD1. The J segment lost 7 bases and the V segment lost 3 bases, leaving 4 bases of the junction unmatched. This CDR3 spans 14 amino acids. From germline, CDR1 is KGHSH and CDR2 LQKENI. The variable domain in full, completed from reference TRBV18 and TRBJ2-1, reads NAGVMQNPRHLVRRRGQEARLRCSPMKGHSHVYWYRQLPEEGLKFMVYLQKENIIDESGMPKERFSAEFPKEGPSILRIQQVVRGDSAAYFCASSPGTGPNEQFFGPGTRLTVL.

In nucleotides, the CDR3 is TGCGCCAGCAGCCAGGACAGGGCGGGTTTGTCACCCCTCCACTTT. It specifies CASSQDRAGLSPLHF. J is TRBJ1-6 and V is TRBV4-3; 8 nucleotides align to TRBD1. The V and J ends lost 3 bases and 10 bases, in that order; junction bases with no gene match: 8. Germline V CDR1 and CDR2: LGHNA, YSLEER. The CDR3 has 15 amino acids.

The chain recombines TRBV5-5 with TRBJ1-4; 9 positions agree with TRBD1. Germline assignment: CDR1 SGHKS and CDR2 YYEKEE (reference sequence). The CDR3 contains 14 residues. V shed 2 bases and J 11 bases; nucleotides not matched to a gene: 7. For the CDR3, the DNA is TGTGCCAGCAGCTTCCGGGACAGGGAGTTGAAACTGTTTTTT. Translating it yields CASSFRDRELKLFF.

The CDR3 reads CASTRGWTLTQYF. DNA of the CDR3: TGCGCCAGCACCCGGGGGTGGACTTTAACGCAGTATTTT. J is TRBJ2-3 and V is TRBV10-1; TRBD2 is a possible D gene (6 bases). V gave up 7 bases and J gave up 9 bases, with 17 bases separating them. Germline V gene sequence: CDR1 WNHNN, CDR2 SYGVQD (reference sequence). The length of the CDR3 is 13 residues.

CDR3 region: CASSYSHRGRSPLHF. The CDR3 nucleotides read TGTGCCAGCAGTTACTCTCACAGGGGTAGGTCACCCCTCCACTTT. The V gene is TRBV6-5, the J gene TRBJ1-6, with 7 bases matching TRBD1. CDR1 and CDR2 from the germline V gene are MNHEY and SVGAGI. The CDR3 is 15 amino acids. Unmatched junction bases numbered 6, after V lost 0 bases and J lost 10 bases.

The J gene is TRBJ1-2, the V gene TRBV7-2; D unresolved. The V and J ends lost 1 base and 2 bases respectively, with 8 bases between them. There are 14 residues in the CDR3. Germline CDR1 and CDR2: SGHTA and FQGNSA. The CDR3 sequence is CASSLGSGNYGYTF. The CDR3 nucleotides are TGTGCCAGCAGCTTAGGTTCGGGAAACTATGGCTACACCTTC.

CDR3 loop: CAIGPGQGNNEQFF. As DNA, the CDR3 is TGTGCCATCGGACCGGGACAGGGGAACAATGAGCAGTTCTTC. The chain uses TRBV10-3 and TRBJ2-1; TRBD1 matches at 10 bases. The V segment lost 8 bases and the J segment 5 bases; nucleotides outside the gene matches: 6. The CDR3 is made up of 14 amino acids. Germline CDR1 is ENHRY and CDR2 is SYGVKD.

The chain combines TRBV7-9 with TRBJ1-3, with D tentatively TRBD1 (6 bases). Trimming removed 1 base from V and 2 bases from J, with 6 bases in between. This CDR3 contains 14 residues. Germline lookup yields CDR1 SEHNR and CDR2 FQNEAQ (reference sequence). CDR3 coding DNA: TGTGCCAGCAGCTTAGACAGGGCTGGAAACACCATATATTTT. Protein product: CASSLDRAGNTIYF.

The chain links TRBV7-9 to TRBJ1-2; 8 nucleotides line up with TRBD1. After removal of 5 bases from V and 7 bases from J, the junction contained 9 bases not matched to a gene. The germline CDR1 and CDR2 sequences are SEHNR and FQNEAQ (reference sequence). CDR3 size: 14 residues. This CDR3 is CASSTGGSFSGYTF. The CDR3 DNA reads TGTGCCAGCAGCACAGGGGGTTCTTTTTCTGGCTACACCTTC.

The genes are TRBV7-9 and TRBJ2-7; 7 bases map to TRBD1. The length of the CDR3 is 14 residues. The germline V gene encodes CDR1 SEHNR and CDR2 FQNEAQ (reference sequence). Losses at the gene ends were 5 bases for V and 2 bases for J; bases not matched to a gene: 6. CDR3 residues: CASSVGGQPYEQYF. The CDR3 DNA reads TGTGCCAGCAGCGTAGGGGGACAGCCCTACGAGCAGTACTTC.

The rearrangement links TRBV7-8 to TRBJ2-3; 9 nucleotides agree with TRBD2. CDR3 length: 18 residues. Germline trimming cut 3 bases from V and 1 base from J; bases unmatched to any gene: 11. Germline values: CDR1 SGHVS, CDR2 FQNEAQ. CDR3 region: CASSFRSGGRVGTDTQYF. The CDR3 DNA sequence: TGTGCCAGCAGCTTTAGGAGTGGCGGGAGGGTAGGCACAGATACGCAGTATTTT.

The chain links TRBV5-8 to TRBJ1-2; TRBD1 matches 9 bases. The germline CDR1 and CDR2 sequences are SGHTS and YDEGEE. This CDR3 region has 14 residues. Unmatched junction bases numbered 9, after V lost 4 bases and J lost 8 bases. The CDR3 region is CASSRRDRASGYTF. CDR3 coding DNA: TGTGCCAGCAGCCGCCGGGACAGGGCTTCAGGCTACACCTTC.

The rearrangement links TRBV2 to TRBJ2-3; possibly TRBD2 for D (7 bases). Germline values: CDR1 SNHLY, CDR2 FYNNEI. This CDR3 has 14 residues. The ends were cut back, 5 bases at V and 1 base at J, with 10 bases in the middle. The CDR3 DNA reads TGTGCCAGCAGTTGGGGGGGCGGCACAGATACGCAGTATTTT. Its translation is CASSWGGGTDTQYF.

The chain combines TRBV11-3 with TRBJ2-7; possible D gene TRBD2, 6 bases. Germline CDR1 SGHNT, CDR2 YENEEA. The V end lost 0 bases, the J end lost 7 bases, and 16 bases lay between the germline ends. This CDR3 comprises 15 residues. CDR3 sequence (DNA): TGTGCCAGCAGCTTAGATGGGACGGGAGTTAGGGAGCAGTACTTC. The encoded protein is CASSLDGTGVREQYF.

This chain connects TRBV5-1 to TRBJ2-1; TRBD2 agrees at 11 bases. Unmatched junction bases numbered 7, after V lost 0 bases and J lost 2 bases. This CDR3 comprises 18 residues. Germline lookup yields CDR1 SGHRS and CDR2 YFSETQ. The CDR3 sequence is CASSLALASGGPYNEQFF. As DNA, the CDR3 is TGCGCCAGCAGCTTGGCCCTAGCTAGCGGGGGGCCCTACAATGAGCAGTTCTTC.

This chain connects TRBV5-4 to TRBJ1-3; 11 positions agree with TRBD1. The CDR3 spans 13 residues. Germline loops: CDR1 SGHNT, CDR2 YYREEE (reference sequence). J was trimmed by 8 bases and V by 10 bases; bases with no gene match: 8. The CDR3 spells CAGRTGGEDTIYF. The CDR3 region has the DNA TGTGCCGGGAGGACAGGGGGCGAGGACACCATATATTTT. Looking up the rest from reference TRBV5-4 and TRBJ1-3 gives the full variable domain: ETGVTQSPTHLIKTRGQQVTLRCSSQSGHNTVSWYQQALGQGPQFIFQYYREEENGRGNFPPRFSGLQFPNYSSELNVNALELDDSALYLCAGRTGGEDTIYFGEGSWLTVV.

The genes are TRBV5-5 and TRBJ1-4; the match to TRBD1 covers 11 bases. The J segment lost 10 bases and the V segment lost 3 bases, leaving 14 bases of the junction unmatched. CDR3 size: 17 residues. CDR1 and CDR2 (germline): SGHKS, YYEKEE (reference sequence). The CDR3 sequence: CASSYDFRGQGVVKLFF. The CDR3 bases are TGTGCCAGCAGCTACGACTTTCGGGGACAGGGGGTTGTAAAACTGTTTTTT. Drawing the rest from reference TRBV5-5 and TRBJ1-4, the complete variable domain is DAGVTQSPTHLIKTRGQQVTLRCSPISGHKSVSWYQQVLGQGPQFIFQYYEKEERGRGNFPDRFSARQFPNYSSELNVNALLLGDSALYLCASSYDFRGQGVVKLFFGSGTQLSVL.

The chain links TRBV7-9 to TRBJ2-7, with 7 bases identical to TRBD2. V was clipped by 7 bases and J by 3 bases; unmatched bases: 6. The CDR3 length is 13 residues. Germline CDR1 reads SEHNR; CDR2 reads FQNEAQ (reference sequence). Written as DNA, the CDR3 is TGTGCCAGCATCCCCTCGGGGGGCTACGAGCAGTACTTC. It translates to CASIPSGGYEQYF.

The chain carries TRBV5-4 and TRBJ1-6, with 8 nucleotides matching TRBD1. V was pared by 4 bases and J by 7 bases, with 13 bases of the junction left unmatched. The germline V gene encodes CDR1 SGHNT and CDR2 YYREEE (reference sequence). The CDR3 totals 17 residues. CDR3 residues: CASSTLGGTGRNSPLHF. As DNA, the CDR3 is TGTGCCAGCAGCACCCTGGGGGGGACAGGCCGAAATTCACCCCTCCACTTT.

This clone is categorized as large (0.1 to 1%). At the DNA level, this CDR3 is encoded by other sequences in the same sample as well. This chain uses TRBV7-9 with TRBJ2-2; TRBD2 matches 8 bases. Per the germline V gene, CDR1 is SEHNR and CDR2 is FQNEAQ (reference sequence). The J segment lost 3 bases and the V segment lost 3 bases, leaving 15 bases of the junction unmatched. CDR3 size: 19 residues. The DNA of the CDR3 is TGTGCCAGCAGCTTCACGGGACTAGACATCAACACCTACACCGGGGAGCTGTTTTTT. Amino acids: CASSFTGLDINTYTGELFF.

The genes are TRBV7-9 and TRBJ2-1, with 10 bases aligning to TRBD2. This CDR3 is 15 amino acids long. V gave up 5 bases and J gave up 12 bases; unmatched junction bases: 13. Germline V gene sequence: CDR1 SEHNR, CDR2 FQNEAQ (reference sequence). The CDR3 protein is CASSQVLGTSEGQFF. The DNA for the CDR3 is TGTGCCAGCAGCCAGGTGCTAGGGACTAGCGAAGGGCAGTTCTTC.

In its sample, this clone was seen a few times. The chain employs TRBV5-1 and TRBJ1-2, with 8 bases identical to TRBD1. Germline V gene lookup returns CDR1 SGHRS and CDR2 YFSETQ. The CDR3 is made up of 15 amino acids. The V gene end was trimmed by 2 bases and the J gene end by 4 bases; junction bases not matched to a gene: 7. CDR3: CASSFSTGDGYGYTF. DNA of the CDR3: TGCGCCAGCAGCTTCTCGACAGGGGATGGCTATGGCTACACCTTC.

The chain employs TRBV6-5 and TRBJ1-2; D may be TRBD1 (6 bases). V lost 5 bases, J lost 2 bases, and 15 bases lay in between. The CDR3 is made up of 15 amino acids. Looked up from germline, CDR1 is MNHEY and CDR2 is SVGAGI. This chain's CDR3 is CASSTPRQANYGYTF. In DNA, the CDR3 is TGTGCCAGCAGTACCCCCCGACAGGCGAACTATGGCTACACCTTC.

The chain carries TRBV27 and TRBJ2-7; 10 bases match TRBD2. Germline lookup yields CDR1 MNHEY and CDR2 SMNVEV (reference sequence). The CDR3 extends over 14 amino acids. J gave up 5 bases and V 6 bases, and 7 bases lay outside the gene matches. This CDR3 reads CASSKLAGYDEQYF. In DNA, the CDR3 is TGTGCCAGCAGCAAACTAGCGGGGTATGACGAGCAGTACTTC.

The V call is TRBV29-1, the J call TRBJ2-6, with D uncertain. The CDR3 totals 13 residues. Between the trimmed V and J ends, which lost 3 bases and 4 bases, there was a span of 7 bases. CDR1 and CDR2 (germline): SQVTM, ANQGSEA. CDR3: CSVDGPGANVLTF. The CDR3 nucleotides are TGCAGCGTTGATGGGCCGGGGGCCAACGTCCTGACTTTC.

This clone was counted a few times. The rearrangement uses TRBV6-1 and TRBJ1-5, with D possibly matching TRBD1 (5 bases). Germline assignment: CDR1 MNHNS and CDR2 SASEGT. The CDR3 has 15 residues. V was pared by 2 bases and J by 5 bases, with 13 bases between. The CDR3 here is CASSESRQGDQPQHF. The CDR3 region has the DNA TGTGCCAGCAGTGAAAGTCGGCAGGGTGATCAGCCCCAGCATTTT.

This clone appeared once. The chain is built from TRBV4-1 and TRBJ2-1; 11 bases match TRBD2. V was pared by 4 bases and J by 3 bases, with 11 bases of the junction left unmatched. The germline gives CDR1 MGHRA, CDR2 YSYEKL. This CDR3 has 18 amino acids. The CDR3 DNA sequence: TGCGCCAGCAGCCGCCTCACCTCTAGCGGGGGGATCTACAATGAGCAGTTCTTC. It translates to CASSRLTSSGGIYNEQFF.

The V call is TRBV6-6, the J call TRBJ1-4, with 9 bases lining up with TRBD1. The V segment lost 6 bases and the J segment 6 bases; nucleotides outside the gene matches: 5. The CDR3 extends over 14 amino acids. Germline CDR1 reads MNHNY; CDR2 reads SVGAGI (reference sequence). The CDR3 loop is CASRQQGAHEKLFF. The CDR3, as DNA: TGTGCCAGCAGACAACAGGGGGCGCATGAAAAACTGTTTTTT.

The chain employs TRBV6-1 and TRBJ1-1, with 7 bases lining up with TRBD1. Germline values: CDR1 MNHNS, CDR2 SASEGT. With V trimmed by 2 bases and J by 0 bases, 6 bases remained unmatched. This CDR3 has 16 residues. The CDR3, as DNA: TGTGCCAGCAGTGAATGGCAGGGGGTGATGAACACTGAAGCTTTCTTT. Amino acids: CASSEWQGVMNTEAFF.